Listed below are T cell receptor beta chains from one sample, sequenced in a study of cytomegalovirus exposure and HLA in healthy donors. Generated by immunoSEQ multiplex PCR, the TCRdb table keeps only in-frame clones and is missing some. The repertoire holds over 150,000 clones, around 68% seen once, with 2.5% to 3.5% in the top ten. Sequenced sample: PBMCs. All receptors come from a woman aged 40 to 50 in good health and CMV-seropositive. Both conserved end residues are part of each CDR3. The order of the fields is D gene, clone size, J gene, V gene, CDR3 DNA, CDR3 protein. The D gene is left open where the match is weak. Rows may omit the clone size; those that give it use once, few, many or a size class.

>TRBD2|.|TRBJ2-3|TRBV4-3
TGCGCCAGCATAAAGGCTAGCGGTGAACGGGAAGGTACGCAGTATTTT
CASIKASGEREGTQYF
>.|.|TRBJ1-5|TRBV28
TGTGCCAGCAGTTTCGCGGATAGCAATCAGCCCCAGCATTTT
CASSFADSNQPQHF
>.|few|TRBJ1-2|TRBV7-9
TGTGCCAGCAGCTCGGACAGTTCCTATGGCTACACCTTC
CASSSDSSYGYTF
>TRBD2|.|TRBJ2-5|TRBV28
TGTGCCAGCACCTCCCTAAGTCGGCGGGGGATCCAAGAGACCCAGTACTTC
CASTSLSRRGIQETQYF
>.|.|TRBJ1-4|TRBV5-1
TGCGCCAGCAGCTTGGCTCCGGGAGGAGAAAAACTGTTTTTT
CASSLAPGGEKLFF
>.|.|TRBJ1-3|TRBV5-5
TGTGCCAGCAGCTTGGGGGCAGGGCCGGGAAACACCATATATTTT
CASSLGAGPGNTIYF
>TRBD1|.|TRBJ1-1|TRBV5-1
TGCGCCAGCAGCTCGCGGACAGGCGGAACCACTGAAGCTTTCTTT
CASSSRTGGTTEAFF
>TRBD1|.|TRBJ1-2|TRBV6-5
TGTGCCAGCAGTTACTCGGCAGGGGGCGACTATGGCTACACCTTC
CASSYSAGGDYGYTF
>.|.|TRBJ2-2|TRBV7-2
TGTGCCAGCAGCTTAGCGGTTGGGGGGGGCGACACCGGGGAGCTGTTTTTT
CASSLAVGGGDTGELFF
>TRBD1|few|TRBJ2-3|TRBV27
TGTGCCAGCAGCTCGTACAGGGGTCTCTCTAGCACAGATACGCAGTATTTT
CASSSYRGLSSTDTQYF
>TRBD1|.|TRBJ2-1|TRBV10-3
TGTGCCATCAGAGCCCGGACAGGGGACAATGAGCAGTTCTTC
CAIRARTGDNEQFF
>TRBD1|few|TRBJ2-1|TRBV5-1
TGCGCCAGCAGCGGACCGGGACAGGAGGAGCAGTTCTTC
CASSGPGQEEQFF
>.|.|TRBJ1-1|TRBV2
TGTGCCAGCAGTGAATTTGGAGGAGGGAACACTGAAGCTTTCTTT
CASSEFGGGNTEAFF
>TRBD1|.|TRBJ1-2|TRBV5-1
TGCGCCAGCAGCTTACCGGACAGGGGGGAAGGCTACCCCTTC
CASSLPDRGEGYPF
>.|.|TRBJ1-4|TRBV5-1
TGCGCCAGCAGGAAGGGGGTAAATGCTAATGAAAAACTGTTTTTT
CASRKGVNANEKLFF
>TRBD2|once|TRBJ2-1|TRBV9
TGTGCCAGCAGCGTGGGGCGGGGGGGCCTGGGTGAGCAGTTCTTC
CASSVGRGGLGEQFF
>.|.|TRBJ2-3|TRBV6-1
TGTGCCAGCCTGACTAGAAGGGGGCACACAGATACGCAGTATTTT
CASLTRRGHTDTQYF
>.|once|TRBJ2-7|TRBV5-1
TGCGCCAGCAGACCGGATCGGGGTAACAACGAGCAGTACTTC
CASRPDRGNNEQYF